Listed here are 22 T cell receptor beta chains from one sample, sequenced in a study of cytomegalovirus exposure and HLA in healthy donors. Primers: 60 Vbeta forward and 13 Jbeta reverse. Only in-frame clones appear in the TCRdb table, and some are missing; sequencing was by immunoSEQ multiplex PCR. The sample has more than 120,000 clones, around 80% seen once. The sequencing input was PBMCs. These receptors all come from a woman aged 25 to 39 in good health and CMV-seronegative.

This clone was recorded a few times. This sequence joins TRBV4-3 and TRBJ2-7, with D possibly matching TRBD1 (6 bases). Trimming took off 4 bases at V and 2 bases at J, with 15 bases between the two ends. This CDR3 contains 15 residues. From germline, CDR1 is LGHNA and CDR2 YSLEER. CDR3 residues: CASSPAAGEPYEQYF. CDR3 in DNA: TGCGCCAGCAGCCCGGCGGCAGGGGAACCCTACGAGCAGTACTTC.

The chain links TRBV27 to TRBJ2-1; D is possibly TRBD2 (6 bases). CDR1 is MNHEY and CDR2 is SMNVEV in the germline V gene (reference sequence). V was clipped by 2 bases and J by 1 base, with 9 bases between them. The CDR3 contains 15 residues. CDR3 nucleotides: TGTGCCAGCAGTTTAGTCGGGAGTTCCTACAATGAGCAGTTCTTC. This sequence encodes CASSLVGSSYNEQFF.

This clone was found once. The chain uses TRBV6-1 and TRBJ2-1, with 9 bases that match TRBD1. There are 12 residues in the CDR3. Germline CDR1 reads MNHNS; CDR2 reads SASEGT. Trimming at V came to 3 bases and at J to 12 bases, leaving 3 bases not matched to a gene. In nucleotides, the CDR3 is TGTGCCAGCAGTGAGTGGGACAGGGTGCAGTTCTTC. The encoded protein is CASSEWDRVQFF.

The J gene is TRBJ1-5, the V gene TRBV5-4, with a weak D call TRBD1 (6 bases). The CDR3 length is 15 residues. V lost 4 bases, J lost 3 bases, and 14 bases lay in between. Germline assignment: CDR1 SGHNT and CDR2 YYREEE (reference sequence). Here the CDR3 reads CASSPGPGDNQPQHF. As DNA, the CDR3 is TGTGCCAGCAGCCCCGGACCAGGGGACAATCAGCCCCAGCATTTT. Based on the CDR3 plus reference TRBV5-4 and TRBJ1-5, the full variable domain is ETGVTQSPTHLIKTRGQQVTLRCSSQSGHNTVSWYQQALGQGPQFIFQYYREEENGRGNFPPRFSGLQFPNYSSELNVNALELDDSALYLCASSPGPGDNQPQHFGDGTRLSIL.

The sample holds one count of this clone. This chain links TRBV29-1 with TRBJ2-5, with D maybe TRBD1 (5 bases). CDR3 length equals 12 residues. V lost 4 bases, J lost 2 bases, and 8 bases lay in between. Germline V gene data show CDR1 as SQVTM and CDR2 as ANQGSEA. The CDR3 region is CSVVQDQETQYF. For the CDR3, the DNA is TGCAGCGTTGTACAGGATCAAGAGACCCAGTACTTC.

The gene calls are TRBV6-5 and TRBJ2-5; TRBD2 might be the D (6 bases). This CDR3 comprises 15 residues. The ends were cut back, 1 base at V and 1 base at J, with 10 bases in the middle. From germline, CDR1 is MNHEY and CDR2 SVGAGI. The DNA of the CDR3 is TGTGCCAGCAGTTACTTGGCGGGGCGCCAAGAGACCCAGTACTTC. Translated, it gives CASSYLAGRQETQYF.

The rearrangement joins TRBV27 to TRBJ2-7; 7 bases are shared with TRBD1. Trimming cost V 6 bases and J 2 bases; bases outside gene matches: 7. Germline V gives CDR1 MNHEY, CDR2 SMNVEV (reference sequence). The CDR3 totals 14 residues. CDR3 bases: TGTGCCAGCAGGGGTGGGGACAGCCCCTACGAGCAGTACTTC. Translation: CASRGGDSPYEQYF.

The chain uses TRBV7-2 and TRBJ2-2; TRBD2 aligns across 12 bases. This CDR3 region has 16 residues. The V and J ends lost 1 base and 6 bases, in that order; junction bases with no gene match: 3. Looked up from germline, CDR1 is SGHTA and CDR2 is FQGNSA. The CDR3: CASSLGSSGGAGELFF. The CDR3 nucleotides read TGTGCCAGCAGCTTAGGATCTAGCGGGGGGGCCGGGGAGCTGTTTTTT.

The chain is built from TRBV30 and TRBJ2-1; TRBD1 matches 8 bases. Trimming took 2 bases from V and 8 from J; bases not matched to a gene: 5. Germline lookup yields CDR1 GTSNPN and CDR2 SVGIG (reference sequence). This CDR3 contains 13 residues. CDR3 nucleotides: TGTGCCTGGAGTACGACAGGGGTGGATGAGCAGTTCTTC. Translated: CAWSTTGVDEQFF.

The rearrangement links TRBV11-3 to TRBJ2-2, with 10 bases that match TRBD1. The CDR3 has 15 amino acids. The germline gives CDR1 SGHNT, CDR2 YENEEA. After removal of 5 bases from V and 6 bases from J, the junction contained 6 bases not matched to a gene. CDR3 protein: CASSTGTGAAGELFF. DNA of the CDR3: TGTGCCAGCAGCACAGGGACAGGGGCTGCCGGGGAGCTGTTTTTT.

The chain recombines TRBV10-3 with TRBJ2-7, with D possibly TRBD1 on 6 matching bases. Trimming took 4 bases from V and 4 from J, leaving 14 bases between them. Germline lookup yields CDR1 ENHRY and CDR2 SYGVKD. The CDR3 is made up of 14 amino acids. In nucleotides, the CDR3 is TGTGCCATCAGTGCACCCGGGACATCTTACGAGCAGTACTTC. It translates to CAISAPGTSYEQYF.

The CDR3 sequence: CASSFQVQETQYF. The DNA for the CDR3 is TGTGCCAGCAGCTTTCAGGTTCAAGAGACCCAGTACTTC. This sequence joins TRBV5-6 and TRBJ2-5; D gene ambiguous. Trimming cost V 2 bases and J 2 bases, with 7 bases left between them. The length of the CDR3 is 13 residues. Germline values: CDR1 SGHDT, CDR2 YYEEEE.

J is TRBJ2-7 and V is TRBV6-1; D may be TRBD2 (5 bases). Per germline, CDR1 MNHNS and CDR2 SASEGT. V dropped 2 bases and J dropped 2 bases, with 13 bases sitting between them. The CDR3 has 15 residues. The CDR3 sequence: CASSEMRVATYEQYF. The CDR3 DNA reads TGTGCCAGCAGTGAAATGCGGGTCGCCACCTACGAGCAGTACTTC.

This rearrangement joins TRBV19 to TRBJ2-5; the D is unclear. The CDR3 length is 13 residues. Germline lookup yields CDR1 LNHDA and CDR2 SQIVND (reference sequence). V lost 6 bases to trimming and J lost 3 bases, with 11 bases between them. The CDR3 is CASSASREETQYF. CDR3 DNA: TGTGCCAGTAGCGCCTCAAGAGAAGAGACCCAGTACTTC.

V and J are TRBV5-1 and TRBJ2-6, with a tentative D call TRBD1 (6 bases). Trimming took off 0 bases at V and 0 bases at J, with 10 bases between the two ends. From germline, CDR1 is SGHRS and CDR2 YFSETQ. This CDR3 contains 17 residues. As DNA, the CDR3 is TGCGCCAGCAGCTTGGGGGGCAGGGGCTCTGGGGCCAACGTCCTGACTTTC. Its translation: CASSLGGRGSGANVLTF.

CDR3 nucleotide sequence: TGCGCCAGTACCACGGGACAGGGGCCCCACGAGCAGTACTTC. Its protein product is CASTTGQGPHEQYF. The chain carries TRBV5-1 and TRBJ2-7; 10 positions agree with TRBD1. The V segment lost 8 bases and the J segment 5 bases; nucleotides outside the gene matches: 10. The CDR3 runs 14 residues. Germline-derived CDR1 and CDR2 are SGHRS and YFSETQ.

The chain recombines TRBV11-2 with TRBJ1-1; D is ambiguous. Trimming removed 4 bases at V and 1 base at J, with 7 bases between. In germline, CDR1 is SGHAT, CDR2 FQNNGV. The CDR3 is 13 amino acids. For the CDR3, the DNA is TGTGCCAGCAGCTCCCTAAGGAACACTGAAGCTTTCTTT. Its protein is CASSSLRNTEAFF.

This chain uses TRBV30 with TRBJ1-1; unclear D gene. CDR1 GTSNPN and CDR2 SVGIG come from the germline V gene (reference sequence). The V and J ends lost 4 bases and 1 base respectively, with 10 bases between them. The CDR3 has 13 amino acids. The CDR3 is CAWMGESNTEAFF. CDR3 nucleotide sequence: TGTGCCTGGATGGGAGAGTCGAACACTGAAGCTTTCTTT.

The CDR3 sequence is CASRDRVYEQYF. Written as DNA, the CDR3 is TGTGCCAGCAGGGACAGAGTCTACGAGCAGTACTTC. V and J are TRBV2 and TRBJ2-7; D may be TRBD1 (6 bases). V lost 6 bases to trimming and J lost 3 bases, with 9 bases between them. The CDR3 sequence is 12 residues long. Germline CDR1 SNHLY, CDR2 FYNNEI.

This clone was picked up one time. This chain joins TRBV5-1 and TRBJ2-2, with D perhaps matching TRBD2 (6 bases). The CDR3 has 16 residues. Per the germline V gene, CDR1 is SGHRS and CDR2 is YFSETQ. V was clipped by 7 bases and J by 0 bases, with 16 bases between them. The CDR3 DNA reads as TGCGCCAGCTTAAGAGGCGGGACGGCGAACACCGGGGAGCTGTTTTTT. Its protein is CASLRGGTANTGELFF.

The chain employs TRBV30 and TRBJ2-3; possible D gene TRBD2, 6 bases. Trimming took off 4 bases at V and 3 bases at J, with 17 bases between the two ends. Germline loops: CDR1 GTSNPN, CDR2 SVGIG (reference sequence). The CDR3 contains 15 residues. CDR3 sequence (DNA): TGTGCCTGGAATGGGGGGACCGGAGGGACAGATACGCAGTATTTT. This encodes CAWNGGTGGTDTQYF.

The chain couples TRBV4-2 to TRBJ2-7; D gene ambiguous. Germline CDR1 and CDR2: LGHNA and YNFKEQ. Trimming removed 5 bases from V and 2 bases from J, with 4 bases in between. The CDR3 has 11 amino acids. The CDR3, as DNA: TGTGCCAGCAGCGGCACCTACGAGCAGTACTTC. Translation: CASSGTYEQYF.